These 11 T cell receptor beta chains came from one sample sequenced in a study of long-term antiretroviral therapy in people with HIV. A v3.0 immunoSEQ assay was performed at survey level. The method was immunoSEQ multiplex PCR; TCRdb's version includes in-frame clones alone and lacks a portion of them. Of 35,000 or so clones listed, 70% to 90% are singletons. This sample comprised unsorted PBMCs, obtained 2.2 years after starting antiretroviral therapy. The source of these receptors is a man aged 18 to 30 with HIV.

This rearrangement joins TRBV5-6 to TRBJ1-6; 8 bases align to TRBD1. The CDR3 sequence is 15 residues long. J was trimmed by 6 bases and V by 4 bases; bases with no gene match: 6. CDR1 SGHDT and CDR2 YYEEEE come from the germline V gene. The CDR3 DNA follows: TGTGCCAGCAGCCAGACGGACAGGGTTAATTCACCCCTCCACTTT. Translated: CASSQTDRVNSPLHF.

The chain joins TRBV28 to TRBJ2-3, with D uncertain. Trimming pared 6 bases from V and 4 bases from J, leaving 11 bases between. CDR1 and CDR2 from the germline V gene are MDHEN and SYDVKM. This CDR3 spans 13 amino acids. The CDR3 here is CASRSDGADTQYF. In DNA, the CDR3 is TGTGCCAGCAGATCCGACGGAGCAGATACGCAGTATTTT.

This clone was seen only a few times. This sequence joins TRBV5-4 and TRBJ2-7; TRBD2 is a possible D gene (5 bases). This CDR3 contains 13 residues. Trimming took off 4 bases at V and 2 bases at J, with 10 bases between the two ends. The germline CDR1 and CDR2 sequences are SGHNT and YYREEE (reference sequence). The DNA of the CDR3 is TGTGCCAGCAGCGCAGGACTCGCCTACGAGCAGTACTTC. Its translation is CASSAGLAYEQYF.

V usage is TRBV25-1 and J usage is TRBJ1-1; a weak D match, TRBD1 (6 bases). V was trimmed by 8 bases and J by 1 base, leaving 8 bases between them. This CDR3 is 12 amino acids long. Per the germline V gene, CDR1 is MGHDK and CDR2 is SYGVNS. The CDR3: CASGGQNTEAFF. CDR3 sequence (DNA): TGTGCCAGCGGGGGACAGAACACTGAAGCTTTCTTT.

This clone is medium-sized. The CDR3, as DNA: TGTGCCAGCAGCAAGCGGGAGTCCCCCTACGAGCAGTACTTC. It encodes CASSKRESPYEQYF. The chain is built from TRBV5-4 and TRBJ2-7; 8 nucleotides line up with TRBD2. With V trimmed by 4 bases and J by 2 bases, 5 bases remained unmatched. The CDR3 contains 14 residues. Germline CDR1 and CDR2: SGHNT and YYREEE (reference sequence).

V gene TRBV7-8 combines with J gene TRBJ2-7; D is uncertain. V lost 7 bases and J 4 bases, leaving 14 bases between the germline ends. Germline V gene lookup returns CDR1 SGHVS and CDR2 FQNEAQ. The CDR3 consists of 13 residues. The CDR3 DNA reads as TGTGCCAGCAACCCGCCCCCGGAGTACGAGCAGTACTTC. Its protein is CASNPPPEYEQYF.

V is TRBV27 and J is TRBJ1-1; perhaps TRBD1 as D (6 bases). V was pared by 3 bases and J by 8 bases, with 10 bases between. Looked up from germline, CDR1 is MNHEY and CDR2 is SMNVEV (reference sequence). This CDR3 is 12 amino acids long. The CDR3, as DNA: TGTGCCAGCAGTTTTCCCGGGGGCGAAGCTTTCTTT. Protein: CASSFPGGEAFF.

J is TRBJ2-3 and V is TRBV19, with 10 bases aligning to TRBD1. The CDR3 contains 15 residues. Germline V gives CDR1 LNHDA, CDR2 SQIVND (reference sequence). V lost 3 bases to trimming and J lost 6 bases; unmatched junction nucleotides: 6. The CDR3 protein is CASSMDRGGSDTQYF. The CDR3 DNA reads TGTGCCAGTAGTATGGACAGGGGGGGGTCGGATACGCAGTATTTT.

The chain employs TRBV7-2 and TRBJ2-3; 9 nucleotides match TRBD2. V was clipped by 7 bases and J by 6 bases; unmatched bases: 14. Germline values: CDR1 SGHTA, CDR2 FQGNSA. The CDR3 covers 16 residues. The chain's CDR3 is CASTRGWRGGSDTQYF. The CDR3 bases are TGTGCCAGCACCCGCGGATGGCGGGGGGGCTCGGATACGCAGTATTTT.

The J gene is TRBJ2-3, the V gene TRBV4-2; 12 nucleotides align to TRBD2. CDR1 is LGHNA and CDR2 is YNFKEQ in the germline V gene. The CDR3 sequence is 16 residues long. Losses at the gene ends were 3 bases for V and 3 bases for J; bases not matched to a gene: 4. As DNA, the CDR3 is TGTGCCAGCAGCCATCCTACTAGCGGGGGGACAGATACGCAGTATTTT. As protein: CASSHPTSGGTDTQYF.

The CDR3 here is CATSRDEGLNTEAFF. CDR3 nucleotide sequence: TGTGCCACCAGCAGAGATGAGGGCCTCAACACTGAAGCTTTCTTT. The chain combines TRBV15 with TRBJ1-1; D unclear. This CDR3 is 15 amino acids long. The germline CDR1 and CDR2 sequences are LNHNV and YYDKDF (reference sequence). V was pared by 0 bases and J by 2 bases, with 10 bases between.